Described below is a single TCR beta chain sequence and its context. What it binds is not known. The CDR3 has 16 residues. Per germline, CDR1 LGHNA and CDR2 YSLEER. Trimming took 0 bases from V and 4 from J; bases not matched to a gene: 6. This sample stems from a study of T cell responses to AZD1222 COVID-19 vaccine. Overall study results and limits: Spike-specific TCR breadth and depth went up after people got two AZD1222 doses. Spike was spanned by vaccine-associated CD4 TCRs, with dominance at 160-218 and 743-854. Reportedly, close to half of spike-specific TCRs are directed against unmutated variant regions.

Produced via immunoSEQ multiplex PCR; TCRdb's table is partial and in-frame only. In the table there are about 150,000 clones, about 92% of which are singletons. Sequenced material: peripheral blood, taken on day 0 of AZD1222 vaccination. The TCR originated in an adult in good health. The chain uses TRBV4-3 and TRBJ2-7, with 10 positions matching TRBD1. CDR3: CASSQDSGQGGYEQYF. The CDR3 nucleotides read TGCGCCAGCAGCCAAGATAGTGGACAGGGGGGGTACGAGCAGTACTTC.